The clone carrying this T cell receptor beta chain showed up many times. The data are from a study of read filtering for tumor transcriptome and immune sequencing. The CDR3 runs to 19 residues. Trimming shortened V by 5 bases and J by 0 bases, and 26 bases separated the two germline ends. Germline values: CDR1 SQVTM, CDR2 ANQGSEA. From around 0.4 ug of RNA, a library with molecular barcoded alpha/delta and beta/gamma adaptors was made. TCRdb fed the reads into MiXCR, producing one record per CDR3 protein. Of about 90,000 distinct CDR3 sequences detected, roughly an eighth appear once; the ten largest clones hold 14% to 15%.

The clonotype was recovered from a donor aged 40 or older with multiple myeloma. This chain joins TRBV29-1 and TRBJ1-5, with a tentative D call TRBD1 (5 bases). Sequenced sample: a population of CD138-negative cells sorted from bone marrow. The CDR3 DNA reads as TGCAGCGTTCTTTTAAGGCAGGGACTCACAAGACATAGCAATCAGCCCCAGCATTTT. Translating it yields CSVLLRQGLTRHSNQPQHF.